Each of the 23 T cell receptor beta chains below was sequenced from the same sample in a study of radiotherapy plus CTLA-4 blockade in lung cancer. Assay used: immunoSEQ multiplex PCR; TCRdb lists only in-frame clones, some missing. Of tens of thousands of clones listed, around 77% are singletons. The sequencing used peripheral blood, collected from a patient treated with radiotherapy plus ipilimumab. These receptor sequences come from a human donor with non-small cell lung cancer who had stable disease on radiotherapy plus ipilimumab.

The rearrangement uses TRBV19 and TRBJ1-1; TRBD1 matches at 9 bases. The CDR3 covers 14 residues. The J segment lost 3 bases and the V segment lost 8 bases, leaving 7 bases of the junction unmatched. CDR1 is LNHDA, CDR2 SQIVND, per germline (reference sequence). CDR3 loop: CASLGQGVDTEAFF. The CDR3, as DNA: TGTGCCAGTTTGGGACAGGGAGTCGACACTGAAGCTTTCTTT.

V is TRBV7-2 and J is TRBJ1-1, with D uncertain. The CDR3 totals 14 residues. CDR1 and CDR2 from the germline V gene are SGHTA and FQGNSA. The V end lost 1 base, the J end lost 1 base, and 7 bases lay between the germline ends. The DNA for the CDR3 is TGTGCCAGCAGCTTAGGGCAGCGGAACACTGAAGCTTTCTTT. Residues: CASSLGQRNTEAFF.

The J gene is TRBJ1-1, the V gene TRBV5-1; 10 positions agree with TRBD1. Germline loops: CDR1 SGHRS, CDR2 YFSETQ. Unmatched junction bases numbered 11, after V lost 7 bases and J lost 5 bases. The CDR3 covers 15 residues. CDR3 residues: CASRRDRGSWTEAFF. In nucleotides, the CDR3 is TGCGCCAGCCGGCGGGACAGGGGTAGTTGGACTGAAGCTTTCTTT.

The chain uses TRBV25-1 and TRBJ2-2, with 7 nucleotides matching TRBD1. Per germline, CDR1 MGHDK and CDR2 SYGVNS. The J segment lost 1 base and the V segment lost 1 base, leaving 3 bases of the junction unmatched. This CDR3 contains 16 residues. The CDR3 spells CASSESQGRNTGELFF. CDR3 bases: TGTGCCAGCAGTGAATCACAGGGGAGGAACACCGGGGAGCTGTTTTTT.

This chain joins TRBV7-8 and TRBJ1-1; a possible D gene is TRBD1 (5 bases). This CDR3 has 15 residues. V gave up 7 bases and J gave up 3 bases, with 18 bases separating them. The germline V gene encodes CDR1 SGHVS and CDR2 FQNEAQ. The CDR3 region is CASTLFYGDDTEAFF. The CDR3 nucleotides are TGTGCCAGCACACTTTTTTACGGGGACGACACTGAAGCTTTCTTT.

The V call is TRBV19, the J call TRBJ1-2; 7 bases map to TRBD1. Germline assignment: CDR1 LNHDA and CDR2 SQIVND (reference sequence). With 6 bases clipped from V and 6 bases from J, the junction kept 10 bases outside the gene matches. The CDR3 is 14 residues long. The CDR3 sequence: CASSYQTGLHGYTF. In nucleotides, the CDR3 is TGTGCCAGTAGCTATCAGACAGGGTTACATGGCTACACCTTC. The full variable domain, in which reference TRBV19 and TRBJ1-2 provide the parts outside the CDR3, is DGGITQSPKYLFRKEGQNVTLSCEQNLNHDAMYWYRQDPGQGLRLIYYSQIVNDFQKGDIAEGYSVSREKKESFPLTVTSAQKNPTAFYLCASSYQTGLHGYTFGSGTRLTVV.

This clone is medium-sized in the sample. The genes are TRBV6-6 and TRBJ2-7; no reliable D call. The ends were cut back, 5 bases at V and 1 base at J, with 9 bases in the middle. The CDR3 sequence is 13 residues long. CDR1 and CDR2 from the germline V gene are MNHNY and SVGAGI (reference sequence). This chain's CDR3 is CASSPDSSYEQYV. The DNA for the CDR3 is TGTGCCAGCAGTCCCGACTCATCCTACGAGCAGTACGTC.

A few counts support this clone. The chain is built from TRBV10-2 and TRBJ1-2; D is possibly TRBD1 (5 bases). V dropped 5 bases and J dropped 5 bases, with 9 bases sitting between them. This CDR3 is built from 12 residues. The germline gives CDR1 WSHSY, CDR2 SAAADI. The CDR3 DNA sequence: TGCGCCAGCAGTCTAGACAGTTATGGCTACACCTTC. This sequence encodes CASSLDSYGYTF.

CDR3 DNA: TGTGCCAGCTCCACGGACAGATTAAATTCACCCCTCCACTTT. Its protein product is CASSTDRLNSPLHF. The gene calls are TRBV18 and TRBJ1-6, with D perhaps TRBD1 (6 bases). The CDR3 spans 14 residues. The germline V gene has CDR1 KGHSH and CDR2 LQKENI. V was shortened by 6 bases and J by 7 bases, with 13 bases between the two germline ends. The full variable domain, its missing parts supplied by reference TRBV18 and TRBJ1-6, is NAGVMQNPRHLVRRRGQEARLRCSPMKGHSHVYWYRQLPEEGLKFMVYLQKENIIDESGMPKERFSAEFPKEGPSILRIQQVVRGDSAAYFCASSTDRLNSPLHFGNGTRLTVT.

The genes are TRBV10-3 and TRBJ2-2; 7 nucleotides match TRBD1. The germline V gene encodes CDR1 ENHRY and CDR2 SYGVKD. The CDR3 is 16 amino acids. V was clipped by 3 bases and J by 0 bases; unmatched bases: 4. CDR3 nucleotides: TGTGCCATCAGTGAATTAGGGACAGCGAACACCGGGGAGCTGTTTTTT. The encoded protein is CAISELGTANTGELFF.

This sequence joins TRBV6-5 and TRBJ1-6; D unclear. Germline values: CDR1 MNHEY, CDR2 SVGAGI. This CDR3 has 16 amino acids. The V gene lost 0 bases and the J gene lost 2 bases, with 8 bases spanning the gap. Here the CDR3 reads CASSYSSVTYNSPLHF. The DNA for the CDR3 is TGTGCCAGCAGTTACTCGTCCGTTACCTATAATTCACCCCTCCACTTT.

In its sample, this clone was seen once. CDR3 DNA sequence: TGTGCCAGCAGTAAAGGTGATCAGCCCCAGCATTTT. Translated: CASSKGDQPQHF. The genes are TRBV28 and TRBJ1-5; no reliable D call. The CDR3 contains 12 residues. Germline V gives CDR1 MDHEN, CDR2 SYDVKM. V lost 5 bases and J 5 bases, leaving 7 bases between the germline ends.

This chain uses TRBV7-3 with TRBJ2-1, with 8 bases matching TRBD1. V trimming: 5 bases; J trimming: 4 bases; junction bases outside the gene matches: 7. The V gene's germline CDR1 is SGHTA and CDR2 FQGTGA. The CDR3 is 15 amino acids. The CDR3 spells CASSPRGPGYNEQFF. For the CDR3, the DNA is TGTGCCAGCAGCCCCAGGGGGCCGGGGTACAATGAGCAGTTCTTC.

The rearrangement joins TRBV6-1 to TRBJ2-1; a weak D match, TRBD2 (6 bases). The V end was cut by 7 bases, the J end by 3 bases, with 16 bases between. In germline, CDR1 is MNHNS, CDR2 SASEGT. This CDR3 has 15 residues. The CDR3 DNA reads as TGTGCCAGCACTGGGTCCGGGACTTACTACAATGAGCAGTTCTTC. Translation gives CASTGSGTYYNEQFF.

The genes are TRBV6-5 and TRBJ1-2; D perhaps matches TRBD1 (6 bases). The germline CDR1 and CDR2 sequences are MNHEY and SVGAGI. The V gene lost 5 bases and the J gene lost 10 bases, with 11 bases spanning the gap. The CDR3 loop spans 11 amino acids. The CDR3 DNA reads TGTGCCAGCAGTACAACAGGGTTCTACACCTTC. Its translation is CASSTTGFYTF.

The CDR3 DNA is TGTGCCAGCAGCCGGGGACACTCCTTGAACACTGAAGCTTTCTTT. The encoded protein is CASSRGHSLNTEAFF. This chain joins TRBV5-6 and TRBJ1-1; tentative D call: TRBD1 (6 bases). Trimming stripped 4 bases from V and 0 bases from J, with 13 bases between. The germline CDR1 and CDR2 sequences are SGHDT and YYEEEE. This CDR3 is 15 amino acids long.

The rearrangement uses TRBV10-1 and TRBJ2-7; D tentatively reads TRBD1 or TRBD2 (5 bases each). The CDR3 is 16 amino acids. V gave up 7 bases and J gave up 9 bases, with 28 bases separating them. The germline CDR1 and CDR2 sequences are WNHNN and SYGVQD (reference sequence). As DNA, the CDR3 is TGCGCCAGCATCGGTAGGCCCGGGACCCCCCTACGACGGCAGTACGTC. Its translation: CASIGRPGTPLRRQYV.

The chain couples TRBV19 to TRBJ2-5, with 8 bases that match TRBD1. The J segment lost 1 base and the V segment lost 3 bases, leaving 7 bases of the junction unmatched. The CDR3 totals 16 residues. Germline V gene data show CDR1 as LNHDA and CDR2 as SQIVND (reference sequence). The CDR3 nucleotides read TGTGCCAGTAGTATTGGACAGGGCCGTCCCCAAGAGACCCAGTACTTC. Translated, it gives CASSIGQGRPQETQYF. The complete variable domain, with remaining parts taken from reference TRBV19 and TRBJ2-5, reads DGGITQSPKYLFRKEGQNVTLSCEQNLNHDAMYWYRQDPGQGLRLIYYSQIVNDFQKGDIAEGYSVSREKKESFPLTVTSAQKNPTAFYLCASSIGQGRPQETQYFGPGTRLLVL.

This clone was observed many times. V gene TRBV28 combines with J gene TRBJ1-1; 7 bases are a match to TRBD1. CDR3 length: 15 residues. V lost 5 bases to trimming and J lost 5 bases; unmatched junction nucleotides: 11. From germline, CDR1 is MDHEN and CDR2 SYDVKM. For the CDR3, the DNA is TGTGCCAGCAGTCCCGCGACAGGGAGGAGGACTGAAGCTTTCTTT. Protein product: CASSPATGRRTEAFF.

This chain links TRBV10-3 with TRBJ2-3, with 8 bases aligning to TRBD1. The CDR3 is 14 residues long. Germline CDR1 is ENHRY and CDR2 is SYGVKD. Trimming cost V 6 bases and J 5 bases; bases outside gene matches: 7. The CDR3 here is CAIRSGTGQDTQYF. DNA of the CDR3: TGTGCCATCAGGAGTGGGACAGGACAAGATACGCAGTATTTT.

The chain couples TRBV19 to TRBJ2-2; TRBD2 is a possible D gene (6 bases). The CDR3 covers 14 residues. Per germline, CDR1 LNHDA and CDR2 SQIVND (reference sequence). Between the trimmed V and J ends, which lost 1 base and 6 bases, there was a span of 9 bases. The CDR3 sequence: CASSIGRVPGELFF. The DNA for the CDR3 is TGTGCCAGTAGTATAGGGAGGGTCCCCGGGGAGCTGTTTTTT. Based on the CDR3 plus reference TRBV19 and TRBJ2-2, the full variable domain is DGGITQSPKYLFRKEGQNVTLSCEQNLNHDAMYWYRQDPGQGLRLIYYSQIVNDFQKGDIAEGYSVSREKKESFPLTVTSAQKNPTAFYLCASSIGRVPGELFFGEGSRLTVL.

V usage is TRBV6-5 and J usage is TRBJ1-1, with 7 bases that match TRBD1. Looked up from germline, CDR1 is MNHEY and CDR2 is SVGAGI. There are 15 residues in the CDR3. V shed 5 bases, J shed 6 bases, and the junction held 12 bases outside the gene matches. The CDR3: CASSRRRDRDAEAFF. The CDR3 DNA follows: TGTGCCAGCAGTCGGCGGCGTGACAGGGACGCTGAAGCTTTCTTT.

This clone was counted ten times or more. This chain connects TRBV6-1 to TRBJ1-1, with unresolved D. Germline CDR1 and CDR2: MNHNS and SASEGT. The CDR3 loop spans 15 amino acids. Trimming cost V 3 bases and J 0 bases, with 11 bases left between them. The CDR3 reads CASSEAYQMNTEAFF. The CDR3 coding sequence is TGTGCCAGCAGTGAGGCCTACCAGATGAACACTGAAGCTTTCTTT.